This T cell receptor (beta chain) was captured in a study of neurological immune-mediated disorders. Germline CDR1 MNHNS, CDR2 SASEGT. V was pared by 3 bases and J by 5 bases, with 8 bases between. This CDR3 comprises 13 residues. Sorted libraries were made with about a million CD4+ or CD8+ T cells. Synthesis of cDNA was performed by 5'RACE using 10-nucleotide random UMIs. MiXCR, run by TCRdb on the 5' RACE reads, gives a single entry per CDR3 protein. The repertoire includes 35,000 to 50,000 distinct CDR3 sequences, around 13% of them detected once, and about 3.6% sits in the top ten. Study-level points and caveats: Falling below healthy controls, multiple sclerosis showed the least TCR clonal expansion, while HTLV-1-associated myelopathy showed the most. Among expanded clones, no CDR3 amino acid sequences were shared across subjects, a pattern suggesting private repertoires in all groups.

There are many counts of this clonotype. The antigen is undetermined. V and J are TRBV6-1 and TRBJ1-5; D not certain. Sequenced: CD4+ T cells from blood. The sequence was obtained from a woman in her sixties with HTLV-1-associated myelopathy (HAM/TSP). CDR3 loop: CASSDQRDQPQHF. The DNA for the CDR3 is TGTGCCAGCAGTGACCAGAGGGATCAGCCCCAGCATTTT.